These 31 T cell receptor beta chains were all obtained from the same sample, sequenced in a study of tumor-infiltrating lymphocytes in primary liver carcinoma (dated by TCRdb to the late 2010s). Sequenced on an Illumina HiSeq 2500. A constant-region primer and ProtoScript II reverse transcriptase were used to reverse-transcribe TCRbeta-specific cDNA from about 530 ng total RNA. Three nested multiplex PCR rounds, following a slightly modified ARM-PCR procedure, were used to build the TCRbeta libraries. Multiplex TRBV1-TRBV30 forward primers and a Cbeta reverse primer were used in the first two PCR rounds, each of which was run for around 10 cycles. The public sequencing data were trimmed at Q25 with fastp and processed into clonotypes with MiXCR by TCRdb, which kept only in-frame beta chains. When rows share a CDR3 protein, they turn into one entry using the most common DNA and genes. The sample table shows fewer than 350,000 distinct CDR3 sequences, and around three fifths are seen once. Clones ranked in the top ten supply approximately 9.4% of the sample.

Blood RNA was extracted from unsorted whole blood using TRIzol reagent, and germline DNA was obtained with the DNeasy Blood & Tissue kit. Sequenced: peripheral blood. These receptors were taken from a middle-aged man with primary liver carcinoma and hepatitis B virus infection.

The J gene is TRBJ2-5, the V gene TRBV10-3; 10 nucleotides match TRBD1. V lost 10 bases to trimming and J lost 4 bases; unmatched junction nucleotides: 9. CDR1 is ENHRY, CDR2 SYGVKD, per germline. The length of the CDR3 is 14 residues. CDR3 region: CATLRDRGGETQYF. The DNA for the CDR3 is TGTGCCACCCTCCGGGACAGGGGAGGAGAGACCCAGTACTTC.

Of note for this clonotype: Possible read error: a much larger clone is one base away. The chain recombines TRBV5-4 with TRBJ2-1; 11 bases agree with TRBD1. The germline V gene has CDR1 SGHNT and CDR2 YYREEE (reference sequence). CDR3 length: 14 amino acids. Here the CDR3 DNA reads TGTGCCATCAGCTATGGGGACAGGGGGGATGAGCAGTTCTTC. Encoded protein: CAISYGDRGDEQFF.

V is TRBV19 and J is TRBJ2-5; the D is unclear. The germline V and J ends were trimmed by 0 bases and 11 bases, with 19 bases remaining between them. Germline V gene data show CDR1 as LNHDA and CDR2 as SQIVND (reference sequence). The CDR3 is 15 amino acids. In DNA form, the CDR3 reads TGTGCCAGTAGTATAGAGGCGAGCTCCTACAATGAGCAGTACTTC. It is translated as CASSIEASSYNEQYF.

This clonotype was seen repeatedly, ten times or more. The gene calls are TRBV4-2 and TRBJ2-2, with D possibly TRBD1 on 6 matching bases. The CDR3 is made up of 16 amino acids. Germline values: CDR1 LGHNA, CDR2 YNFKEQ. V lost 0 bases and J lost 4, with 12 bases in between. CDR3 region: CASSQDDGRGTGELFF. As DNA, the CDR3 is TGTGCCAGCAGCCAAGATGATGGCAGGGGCACCGGGGAGCTGTTTTTT.

Concerning this clonotype: This may stem from a read error, because a much larger clone lies one nucleotide away. The rearrangement links TRBV29-1 to TRBJ2-1; D is uncertain. V lost 2 bases and J 10 bases, leaving 12 bases between the germline ends. CDR1 is SQVTM and CDR2 is ANQGSEA in the germline V gene. The CDR3 is 12 residues long. This CDR3 reads CSVERGKEEQFF. Written as DNA, the CDR3 is TGCAGCGTTGAAAGAGGCAAGGAGGAGCAGTTCTTC.

Turning to this clonotype: This may stem from a read error, because a much larger clone lies one nucleotide away. This rearrangement joins TRBV4-1 to TRBJ1-2, with D unresolved. Germline V gives CDR1 MGHRA, CDR2 YSYEKL. CDR3 length equals 14 residues. Deletions cut 4 bases from V and 7 bases from J, with 16 bases between. The chain's CDR3 is CASSPPGVMRGYTF. CDR3 coding DNA: TGCGCCAGCAGCCCGCCCGGGGTTATGCGTGGCTACACCTTC.

With regard to this clonotype: Given a much more abundant clone one base away, this may be a read error. The genes are TRBV10-3 and TRBJ2-3; 10 positions agree with TRBD2. Germline CDR1 and CDR2: ENHRY and SYGVKD. The CDR3 totals 15 residues. The CDR3 protein is CTISESGRAGDTQYF. As DNA, the CDR3 is TGTACCATCAGTGAAAGCGGGAGGGCCGGAGATACGCAGTATTTT.

With regard to this clonotype: A clone one base away is much larger, so this may be a read error. V is TRBV6-1 and J is TRBJ2-3; 11 nucleotides line up with TRBD2. The CDR3 runs 16 residues. J gave up 3 bases and V 7 bases, and 9 bases lay outside the gene matches. Germline CDR1 reads MNHNS; CDR2 reads SASEGT. The CDR3 protein is CASIELLAGGTDTQYF. CDR3 sequence (DNA): TGTGCCAGCATTGAGCTTCTAGCGGGAGGAACAGATACGCAGTATTTT.

This chain uses TRBV5-4 with TRBJ2-6; TRBD1 might be the D (6 bases). Germline V gives CDR1 SGHNT, CDR2 YYREEE (reference sequence). V lost 4 bases to trimming and J lost 0 bases, with 14 bases between them. The CDR3 loop spans 17 amino acids. CDR3 sequence reads: CASSPVPTGSGANVLTF. The DNA for the CDR3 is TGTGCCAGCAGCCCGGTCCCGACAGGCTCTGGGGCCAACGTCCTGACTTTC.

A word on this clonotype: The CDR3 does not close with the conserved phenylalanine or tryptophan, likely indicating a read error. This chain connects TRBV5-4 to TRBJ2-7; TRBD2 matches at 7 bases. Germline CDR1 SGHNT, CDR2 YYREEE (reference sequence). The CDR3 has 14 amino acids. The CDR3 sequence is CVSSLGLSKHEQYS. CDR3 nucleotide sequence: TGTGTCAGCAGCTTGGGACTAAGTAAACACGAGCAGTACTCC.

Comments on this clonotype: One end of the junction fails to match germline, which may point to a read error. V and J are TRBV11-1 and TRBJ2-5, with D perhaps given as TRBD1 or TRBD2 (7 bases each). The CDR3 is 16 amino acids. The germline V gene encodes CDR1 SGHAT and CDR2 FQDESV (reference sequence). The DNA for the CDR3 is TGTGCCAACAGCACTGGGGGGGGACAGCGTCAAGAGACCCAATACTTC. It specifies CANSTGGGQRQETQYF. The variable domain in full, with the rest retrieved from reference TRBV11-1 and TRBJ2-5, is EAEVAQSPRYKITEKSQAVAFWCDPISGHATLYWYRQILGQGPELLVQFQDESVVDDSQLPKDRFSAERLKGVDSTLKIQPAELGDSAMYLCANSTGGGQRQETQYFGPGTRLLVL.

This clonotype was seen ten or more times. The chain joins TRBV5-1 to TRBJ2-2, with D perhaps given as TRBD1 or TRBD2 (6 bases each). The germline V gene encodes CDR1 SGHRS and CDR2 YFSETQ. V was pared by 6 bases and J by 6 bases, with 12 bases between. The CDR3 totals 13 residues. The CDR3 protein is CASTQEGAGELFF. The CDR3 DNA reads as TGCGCCAGCACCCAGGAGGGGGCCGGGGAGCTGTTTTTT.

Comment on this clonotype: A much larger clone sits a single nucleotide away, making a read error possible. This chain links TRBV6-1 with TRBJ1-1, with D perhaps matching TRBD1 (5 bases). Between the trimmed V and J ends, which lost 6 bases and 0 bases, there was a span of 14 bases. Per germline, CDR1 MNHNS and CDR2 SASEGT. The CDR3 runs 15 residues. CDR3 loop: CASRKGISMNTEAFF. DNA of the CDR3: TGTGCCAGCAGAAAGGGGATTTCCATGAACACTGAAGCTTTCTTT.

Many counts were recorded for this clonotype. The rearrangement uses TRBV6-2 or TRBV6-3 and TRBJ1-5; no definite D call. Germline V gives CDR1 MNHEY, CDR2 SVGEGT. The CDR3 has 13 residues. Deletions cut 4 bases from V and 7 bases from J, with 11 bases between. The chain's CDR3 is CASSLVRQQPQHF. The CDR3 DNA sequence: TGTGCCAGCAGTTTAGTCCGCCAGCAGCCCCAGCATTTT.

In its sample, this clonotype was seen a few times. For the CDR3, the DNA is TGTGCTAGTGGTTCCGACGGTTTGGAGGGGAGCACAGATACGCAGTATTTT. Translation: CASGSDGLEGSTDTQYF. The chain couples TRBV12-5 to TRBJ2-3; TRBD2 might be the D (6 bases). CDR1 is LGHNT and CDR2 is FRNRAP in the germline V gene. The CDR3 is 17 amino acids. V shed 4 bases and J shed 0 bases, with 17 bases lying between them.

This clonotype was seen a handful of times. The V gene is TRBV2, the J gene TRBJ1-1, with unresolved D. The V end lost 5 bases, the J end lost 11 bases, and 24 bases lay between the germline ends. Germline V CDR1 and CDR2: SNHLY, FYNNEI. This CDR3 is built from 15 residues. The CDR3, as DNA: TGTGCCAGCAGTCCCCTTTTCGGTTTTGGGATTACGGCTTTCTTT. Amino acids: CASSPLFGFGITAFF.

This clonotype was detected many times. The rearrangement uses TRBV4-3 and TRBJ2-3; D is perhaps TRBD2 (6 bases). The V and J ends lost 4 bases and 2 bases respectively, with 13 bases between them. CDR3 length: 15 amino acids. From germline, CDR1 is LGHNA and CDR2 YSLEER. The CDR3 DNA is TGCGCCAGCAGCCCCCGGGAGCGCTTCACAGATACGCAGTATTTT. It specifies CASSPRERFTDTQYF.

The sample holds a few counts of this clonotype. The gene calls are TRBV6-5 and TRBJ2-3; D not certain. The CDR3 consists of 16 residues. V lost 0 bases and J 2 bases, leaving 12 bases between the germline ends. Germline lookup yields CDR1 MNHEY and CDR2 SVGAGI. Written as DNA, the CDR3 is TGTGCCAGCAGTTACTCGGGCCTTCGTTTCACAGATACGCAGTATTTT. Translation: CASSYSGLRFTDTQYF.

To note about this clonotype: A much larger clone differs by one base, so this may be a read error. The CDR3 does not close with the conserved phenylalanine or tryptophan, likely indicating a read error. V usage is TRBV6-2 or TRBV6-3 and J usage is TRBJ1-5; D may be TRBD1 (5 bases). The V end was cut by 6 bases, the J end by 1 base, with 13 bases between. Germline V gene sequence: CDR1 MNHEY, CDR2 SVGEGT. There are 15 residues in the CDR3. The CDR3 protein is CASSLRVASNQPQHL. The DNA of the CDR3 is TGTGCCAGCAGCCTCAGGGTTGCGAGCAATCAGCCCCAGCATCTT.

The chain employs TRBV29-1 and TRBJ2-2; 10 bases match TRBD2. The CDR3 consists of 17 residues. Germline V gene lookup returns CDR1 SQVTM and CDR2 ANQGSEA. The ends lost 2 bases at V and 10 bases at J; junction bases unmatched: 16. CDR3 residues: CSVEYRLAGANAVELFF. The CDR3 DNA reads as TGCAGCGTTGAATATCGGCTAGCGGGGGCGAACGCCGTGGAGCTGTTTTTT.

Only one count was recorded for this clonotype. A much larger clone differs by one base, so this may be a read error. This chain links TRBV6-5 with TRBJ1-1, with no clear D. Germline V CDR1 and CDR2: MNHEY, SVGAGI. The CDR3 has 15 residues. The V and J ends lost 6 bases and 1 base respectively, with 15 bases between them. CDR3 nucleotide sequence: TGTGCCAGCAGCCACGGGAGGCAATCGAACACTGAAGCTTTCTTT. Amino acids: CASSHGRQSNTEAFF.

This clonotype was detected ten times or more. The chain recombines TRBV4-1 with TRBJ2-3, with D possibly matching TRBD1 (5 bases). The ends were cut back, 1 base at V and 2 bases at J, with 10 bases in the middle. Germline lookup yields CDR1 MGHRA and CDR2 YSYEKL. This CDR3 has 15 residues. The CDR3, as DNA: TGCGCCAGCAGCCAAGGGTCAGGGAACACAGATACGCAGTATTTT. Translation: CASSQGSGNTDTQYF.

Notes on this clonotype: A much larger clonotype is one base distant, so this may be a read error. V is TRBV4-1 and J is TRBJ1-4; D perhaps matches TRBD1 (5 bases). Trimming pared 4 bases from V and 5 bases from J, leaving 11 bases between. This CDR3 spans 14 amino acids. Germline V gene sequence: CDR1 MGHRA, CDR2 YSYEKL. The CDR3 DNA sequence: TGCGCCAGCAGCCGGGACGCCGGGAATGAAAAACTGTTTTTT. This gives the protein CASSRDAGNEKLFF.

Points on this clonotype: A read error may be the cause here, since a much bigger clone is one base away. Written as DNA, the CDR3 is TGTGTCAGCAGGTCGGACAGCACCTACGAGCAGTACTTC. Translation: CVSRSDSTYEQYF. The chain employs TRBV6-5 and TRBJ2-7; D is possibly TRBD1 (6 bases). The CDR3 has 13 residues. Germline V gene lookup returns CDR1 MNHEY and CDR2 SVGAGI.

This clonotype is a singleton in its sample. A much larger clone differs from this one at a single base, so this may be a read error. The chain combines TRBV6-2 or TRBV6-3 with TRBJ2-1; 7 positions agree with TRBD2. The germline CDR1 and CDR2 sequences are MNHEY and SVGEGT. The CDR3 runs 15 residues. DNA of the CDR3: TGTGCCAACAGTCCCAGCGGGACCTCCTACAATGAGCAGTTCTTC. Its translation: CANSPSGTSYNEQFF.

This clonotype was found many times. The chain links TRBV29-1 to TRBJ1-1; D is unclear. Germline V gene data show CDR1 as SQVTM and CDR2 as ANQGSEA. Trimming stripped 4 bases from V and 1 base from J, with 13 bases between. The CDR3 is 14 residues long. DNA of the CDR3: TGCAGCGTTGGCGGGCTCCACGCGAACACTGAAGCTTTCTTT. Its translation: CSVGGLHANTEAFF.

The J gene is TRBJ2-5, the V gene TRBV5-1, with a possible D match to TRBD2 (6 bases). This CDR3 is 15 amino acids long. From germline, CDR1 is SGHRS and CDR2 YFSETQ. V lost 3 bases to trimming and J lost 0 bases, with 12 bases between them. CDR3 loop: CASSSGVDYQETQYF. Written as DNA, the CDR3 is TGCGCCAGCAGCTCGGGGGTCGACTACCAAGAGACCCAGTACTTC.

A word on this clonotype: Germline and junction disagree at one end, which may indicate a read error. This chain joins TRBV6-5 and TRBJ1-6, with a possible D match to TRBD1 (6 bases). The germline V gene encodes CDR1 MNHEY and CDR2 SVGAGI. The CDR3 contains 15 residues. The CDR3 loop is CANSDRRPGDSPLHF. DNA for the CDR3: TGTGCCAACAGTGACAGGCGGCCTGGGGATTCACCCCTCCACTTT.

Worth noting for this clonotype: A much larger clone differs by one base, so this may be a read error. A read error is likely, as this CDR3 ends without the conserved phenylalanine or tryptophan. The rearrangement uses TRBV28 and TRBJ2-4; D gene unclear. The CDR3 is made up of 11 amino acids. CDR1 is MDHEN and CDR2 is SYDVKM in the germline V gene. Trimming removed 4 bases from V and 10 bases from J, with 8 bases in between. The CDR3 sequence is CASSSVLIQYS. Here the CDR3 DNA reads TGTGCCAGCAGTTCGGTACTTATTCAGTACTCC.

Turning to this clonotype: Germline is not matched at one junction end, which may reflect a read error. The gene calls are TRBV6-5 and TRBJ2-2, with D possibly being TRBD1 (6 bases). CDR1 is MNHEY and CDR2 is SVGAGI in the germline V gene. This CDR3 contains 14 residues. The CDR3 DNA reads as TGTGCCAGCGGTTACACCACAGGGACCGGGGAGCTGTTTTTT. Protein sequence: CASGYTTGTGELFF.

This clonotype was observed at least ten times. The genes are TRBV6-2 or TRBV6-3 and TRBJ2-1; 12 positions agree with TRBD2. Per the germline V gene, CDR1 is MNHEY and CDR2 is SVGEGT. The CDR3 covers 13 residues. V gave up 6 bases and J gave up 10 bases; unmatched junction bases: 4. DNA for the CDR3: TGTGCCAGCAGACGACTAGCGGGAGAAGAGCAGTTCTTC. It codes for CASRRLAGEEQFF.